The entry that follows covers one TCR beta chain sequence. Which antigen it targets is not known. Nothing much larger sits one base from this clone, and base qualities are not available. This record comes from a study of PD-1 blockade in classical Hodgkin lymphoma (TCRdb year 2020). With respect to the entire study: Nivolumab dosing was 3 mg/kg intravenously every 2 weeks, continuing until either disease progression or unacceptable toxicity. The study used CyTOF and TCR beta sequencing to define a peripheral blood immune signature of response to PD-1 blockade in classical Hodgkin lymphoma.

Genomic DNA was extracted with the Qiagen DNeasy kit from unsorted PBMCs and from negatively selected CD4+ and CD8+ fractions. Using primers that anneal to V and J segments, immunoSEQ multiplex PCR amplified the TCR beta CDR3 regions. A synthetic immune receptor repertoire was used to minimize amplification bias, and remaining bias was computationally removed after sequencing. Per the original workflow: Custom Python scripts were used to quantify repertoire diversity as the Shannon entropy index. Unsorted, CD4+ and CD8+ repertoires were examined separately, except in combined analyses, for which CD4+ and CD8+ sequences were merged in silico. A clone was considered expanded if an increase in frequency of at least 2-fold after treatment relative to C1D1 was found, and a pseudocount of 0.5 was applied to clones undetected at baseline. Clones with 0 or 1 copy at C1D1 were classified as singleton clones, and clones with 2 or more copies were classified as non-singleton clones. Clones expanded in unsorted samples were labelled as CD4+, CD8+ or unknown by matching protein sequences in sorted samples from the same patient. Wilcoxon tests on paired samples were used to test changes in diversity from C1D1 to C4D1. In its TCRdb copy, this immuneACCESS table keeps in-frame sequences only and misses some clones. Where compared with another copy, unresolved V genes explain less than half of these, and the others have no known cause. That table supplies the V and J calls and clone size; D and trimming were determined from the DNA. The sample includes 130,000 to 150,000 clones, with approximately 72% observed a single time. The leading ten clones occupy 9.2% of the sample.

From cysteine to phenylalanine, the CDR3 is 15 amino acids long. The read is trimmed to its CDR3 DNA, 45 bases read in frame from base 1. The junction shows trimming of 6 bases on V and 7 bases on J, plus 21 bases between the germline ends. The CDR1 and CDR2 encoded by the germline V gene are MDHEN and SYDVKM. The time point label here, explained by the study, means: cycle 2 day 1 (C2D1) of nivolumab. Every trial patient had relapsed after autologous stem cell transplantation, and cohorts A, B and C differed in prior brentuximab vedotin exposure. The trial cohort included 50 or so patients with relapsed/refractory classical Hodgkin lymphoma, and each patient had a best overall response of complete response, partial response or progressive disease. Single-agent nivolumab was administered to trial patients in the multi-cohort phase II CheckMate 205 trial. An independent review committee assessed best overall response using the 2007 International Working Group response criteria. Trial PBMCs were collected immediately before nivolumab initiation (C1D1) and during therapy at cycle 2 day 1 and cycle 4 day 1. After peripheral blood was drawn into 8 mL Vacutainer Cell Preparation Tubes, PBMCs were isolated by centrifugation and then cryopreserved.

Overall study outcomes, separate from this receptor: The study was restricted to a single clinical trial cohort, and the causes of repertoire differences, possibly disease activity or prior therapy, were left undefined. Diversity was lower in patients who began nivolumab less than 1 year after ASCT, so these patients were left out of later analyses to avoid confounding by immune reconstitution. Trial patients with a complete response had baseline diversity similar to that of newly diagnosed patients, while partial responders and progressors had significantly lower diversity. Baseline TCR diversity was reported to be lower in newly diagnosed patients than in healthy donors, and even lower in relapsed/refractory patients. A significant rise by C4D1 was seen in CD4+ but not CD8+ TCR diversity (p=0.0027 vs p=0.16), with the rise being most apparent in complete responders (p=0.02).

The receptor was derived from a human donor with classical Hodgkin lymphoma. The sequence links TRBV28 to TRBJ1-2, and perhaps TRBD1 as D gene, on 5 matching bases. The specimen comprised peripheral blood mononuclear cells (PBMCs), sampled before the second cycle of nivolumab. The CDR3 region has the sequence CASSLGHSDGGGYTF. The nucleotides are TGTGCCAGCAGCTTGGGGCACAGCGACGGGGGTGGCTACACCTTC.